This T cell receptor (beta chain) was obtained from a study of T cell changes during pregnancy in multiple sclerosis. The CDR3 has 15 residues. CDR1 MNHNS and CDR2 SASEGT come from the germline V gene. With V trimmed by 5 bases and J by 4 bases, 3 bases remained unmatched. Using immunoSEQ multiplex PCR, the repertoire was profiled, and TCRdb retains in-frame clones only, with some absent. The sample has around 95,000 clones, 92% seen once. V and J are TRBV6-1 and TRBJ2-2, with 11 bases lining up with TRBD2. The specimen was peripheral blood, collected after pregnancy. The clonotype originates from a female donor with multiple sclerosis, enrolled in a pregnancy study. The CDR3 loop reads CASSRLAGSTGELFF. The CDR3 region has the DNA TGTGCCAGCAGTCGACTAGCGGGATCCACCGGGGAGCTGTTTTTT.